The entry that follows covers one TCR beta chain sequence. Its antigen remains unidentified. Amplified TCR beta CDR3 regions derived from RNA transcripts. First-round RT-PCR with HTBI primers amplified the TCR CDR3 region. From the multiplex PCR reads, TCRdb called clonotypes with MiXCR, one entry per CDR3 protein. The sample includes 250,000 to 350,000 distinct CDR3 sequences, approximately 16% seen only once; the top ten take approximately 35%. This entry comes from a study of T cells in Graves' hyperthyroidism and ophthalmopathy. Study-wide background: Peripheral blood was drawn at first diagnosis, prior to all treatment. General study results and limits: Blood held most thyroid clonotypes expanded above 0.001 frequency.

V lost 1 base, J lost 4 bases, and 9 bases stayed unmatched. This CDR3 has 18 residues. Sequencing was performed on blood. J is TRBJ2-3 and V is TRBV12-3 or TRBV12-4; 12 nucleotides line up with TRBD2. The receptor was isolated from a man younger than 40 with Graves' hyperthyroidism. The CDR3 DNA follows: TGTGCCAGCAGTTTAGGAGAATTTGGGACTAGCGGGCCAGATACGCAGTATTTT. Translating it yields CASSLGEFGTSGPDTQYF.